This T cell receptor (beta chain) was identified in a study of blood T cell repertoires in COVID-19. Study in general: Acute-phase and convalescent COVID-19 samples originated in the United States, Italy and Spain. PBMCs, B-cell-depleted T cells, or T cells were the source of the cDNA or gDNA that made up the material.

This clone was detected only once. In the source study's methods: For nucleated cells, counts were estimated from reference gene primer amplification. Assay: immunoSEQ multiplex PCR; the TCRdb copy retains only in-frame clones and omits some. The D gene and trimming were derived from the DNA, and the V and J assignments and clone size from that table. The table shows 150,000 or so clones, with approximately 90% occurring only once. The CDR3 length is 15 residues. Trimming pared 2 bases from V and 0 bases from J, leaving 11 bases between. CDR1 and CDR2 from the germline V gene are SEHNR and FQNEAQ (reference sequence).

The chain is built from TRBV7-9 and TRBJ2-7; D might be TRBD1 (5 bases). The clonotype was recovered from a man aged 18 to 30 with acute or convalescent COVID-19. The sample consisted of peripheral blood. Here the CDR3 reads CASSLKGSSSYEQYF. The CDR3 coding sequence is TGTGCCAGCAGCTTAAAGGGGTCGAGCTCCTACGAGCAGTACTTC. Based on the CDR3 plus reference TRBV7-9 and TRBJ2-7, the full variable domain is DTGVSQNPRHKITKRGQNVTFRCDPISEHNRLYWYRQTLGQGPEFLTYFQNEAQLEKSRLLSDRFSAERPKGSFSTLEIQRTEQGDSAMYLCASSLKGSSSYEQYFGPGTRLTVT.